This record covers a single T cell receptor beta chain. Per germline, CDR1 SGHRS and CDR2 YFSETQ. The CDR3 is made up of 15 amino acids. V shed 0 bases and J 6 bases; nucleotides not matched to a gene: 3. The entry originates in a study of OX40 agonist ivuxolimab in advanced cancers. In the study overall: Partial responses were observed in three patients, of whom one had hepatocellular carcinoma and two had cutaneous melanoma.

Data came from immunoSEQ multiplex PCR; TCRdb stores just in-frame clones and leaves some out. Among about 100,000 clones, around 89% were seen once, and the ten largest hold less than 0.2%. This clonotype was sampled from an adult with an advanced solid tumor such as melanoma, head and neck, liver or kidney cancer. Sample: CD4+ or CD8+ T cells sorted from blood, taken in a trial of the OX40 agonist ivuxolimab. The chain couples TRBV5-1 to TRBJ2-2; 9 positions agree with TRBD2. This chain's CDR3 is CASSLGLAGPGELFF. The CDR3 DNA reads TGCGCCAGCAGCTTGGGGCTAGCGGGGCCCGGGGAGCTGTTTTTT.